This T cell receptor beta chain derives from a study of T cells in Graves' hyperthyroidism and ophthalmopathy. About the study: Before treatment of any kind, peripheral blood was taken at initial diagnosis.

There are many counts of this clonotype. Deletions cut 6 bases from V and 0 bases from J, with 12 bases between. The CDR3 spans 15 residues. Diagnosing involved the use of clinical symptoms, serum thyroxine and TRAb, thyroid ultrasound and orbital computed tomography. The TCR beta CDR3 regions underwent amplification using RNA transcripts as the source. When the TCR CDR3 underwent first-round RT-PCR, the HTBI primer set was used. Each CDR3 protein gets one entry after TCRdb re-called the multiplex PCR reads with MiXCR. The sample holds about 290,000 distinct CDR3 sequences, less than 20% seen once. The sequenced sample was blood. The receptor was isolated from a man aged 45-65 years with Graves' ophthalmopathy. This chain joins TRBV12-3 or TRBV12-4 and TRBJ2-1, with a weak D call TRBD2 (6 bases). The CDR3 loop is CASSFAGPSYNEQFF. The CDR3 coding sequence is TGTGCCAGCAGCTTCGCGGGGCCCTCCTACAATGAGCAGTTCTTC.